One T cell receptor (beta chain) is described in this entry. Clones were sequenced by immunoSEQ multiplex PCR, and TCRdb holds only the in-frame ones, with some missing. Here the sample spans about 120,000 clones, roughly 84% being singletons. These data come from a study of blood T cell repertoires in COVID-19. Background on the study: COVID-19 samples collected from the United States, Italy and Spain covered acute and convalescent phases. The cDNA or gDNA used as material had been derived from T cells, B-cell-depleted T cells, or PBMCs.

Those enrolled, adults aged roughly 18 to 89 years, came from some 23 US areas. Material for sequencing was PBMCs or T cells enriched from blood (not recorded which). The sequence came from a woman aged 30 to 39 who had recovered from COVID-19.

For the CDR3, the DNA is TGTGCCAGCAGCTTCTCATCGACTGGGGAGCTGTTTTTT. Amino acid sequence: CASSFSSTGELFF. This chain connects TRBV7-3 to TRBJ2-2; unclear D gene. Germline CDR1 reads SGHTA; CDR2 reads FQGTGA. CDR3 size: 13 residues. V shed 3 bases and J shed 8 bases, with 10 bases lying between them.